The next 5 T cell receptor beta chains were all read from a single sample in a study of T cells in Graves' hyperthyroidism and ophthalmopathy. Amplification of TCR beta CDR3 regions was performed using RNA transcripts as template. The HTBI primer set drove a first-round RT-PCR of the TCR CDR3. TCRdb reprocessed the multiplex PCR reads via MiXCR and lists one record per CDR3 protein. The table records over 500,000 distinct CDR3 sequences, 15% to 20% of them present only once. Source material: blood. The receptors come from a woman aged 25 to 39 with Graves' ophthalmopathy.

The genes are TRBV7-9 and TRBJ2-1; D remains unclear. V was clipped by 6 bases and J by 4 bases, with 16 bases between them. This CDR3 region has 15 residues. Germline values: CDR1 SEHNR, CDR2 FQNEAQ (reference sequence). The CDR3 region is CASRPDPERYNEQFF. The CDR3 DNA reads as TGTGCCAGCAGGCCGGACCCCGAGAGGTACAATGAGCAGTTCTTC.

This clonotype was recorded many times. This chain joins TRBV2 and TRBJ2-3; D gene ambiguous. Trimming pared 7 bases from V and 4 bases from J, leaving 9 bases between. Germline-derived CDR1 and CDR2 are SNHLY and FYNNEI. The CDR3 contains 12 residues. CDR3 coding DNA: TGTGCCAGCACGGCAAACTCAGATACGCAGTATTTT. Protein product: CASTANSDTQYF.

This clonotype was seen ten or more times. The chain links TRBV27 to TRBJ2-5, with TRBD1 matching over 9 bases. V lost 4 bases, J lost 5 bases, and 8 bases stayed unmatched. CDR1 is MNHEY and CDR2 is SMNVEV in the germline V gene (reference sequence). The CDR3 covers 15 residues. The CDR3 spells CASSSGTGSHETQYF. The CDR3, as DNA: TGTGCCAGCAGTTCCGGGACAGGGTCTCATGAGACCCAGTACTTC.

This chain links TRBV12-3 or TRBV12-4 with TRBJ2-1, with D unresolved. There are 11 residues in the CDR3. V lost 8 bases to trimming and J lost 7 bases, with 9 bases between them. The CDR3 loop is CASRVVNEQFF. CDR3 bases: TGTGCCAGCCGGGTGGTTAATGAGCAGTTCTTC.

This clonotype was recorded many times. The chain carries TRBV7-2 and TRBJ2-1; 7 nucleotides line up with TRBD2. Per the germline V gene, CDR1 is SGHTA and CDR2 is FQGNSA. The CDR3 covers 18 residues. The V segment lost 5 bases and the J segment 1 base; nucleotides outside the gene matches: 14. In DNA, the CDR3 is TGTGCCAGCAGCGAGGGGTCGAGCGGGGACCCTTCCTACAATGAGCAGTTCTTC. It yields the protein CASSEGSSGDPSYNEQFF.